A selection of T cell receptor beta chains follows, all from one sample in a study of somatic mutations in cytotoxic T cells in rheumatoid arthritis. Only in-frame clones appear in the TCRdb table, and some are missing; sequencing was by immunoSEQ multiplex PCR. The sample lists approximately 9,400 clones, over 75% occurring once. Material: CD4+ T cells sorted from blood. All receptors come from a woman younger than 30 with rheumatoid arthritis. Each CDR3 is given with its conserved first and last residue. The D gene is left open where the match is weak. Not all rows give a size; the values are once, few, many and, for expanded clones, a class.

V	J	D	size	CDR3	DNA
TRBV7-3	TRBJ2-2	TRBD2	once	CASSSSGGPLGGELFF	TGTGCCAGCAGCTCTTCGGGGGGGCCTCTCGGCGGGGAGCTGTTTTTT
TRBV7-9	TRBJ1-6	NA	NA	CASSFQVRDSPLHF	TGTGCCAGCAGCTTCCAAGTGCGGGATTCACCCCTCCACTTT
TRBV19	TRBJ1-6	NA	NA	CASSIDRDSPLHF	TGTGCCAGTAGTATAGACAGGGATTCACCCCTCCACTTT
TRBV28	TRBJ1-2	TRBD1	NA	CASCPQQGGNYGYTF	TGTGCCAGCTGCCCCCAACAGGGGGGAAACTATGGCTACACCTTC
TRBV4-3	TRBJ2-2	TRBD2	NA	CASSQGSGGRVTGELFF	TGCGCCAGCAGCCAAGGATCAGGAGGGAGGGTCACCGGGGAGCTGTTTTTT
TRBV5-8	TRBJ2-6	TRBD2	NA	CASSFLGLAGVGANVLTF	TGTGCCAGCAGCTTCTTAGGACTAGCGGGAGTTGGGGCCAACGTCCTGACTTTC
TRBV10-3	TRBJ1-3	NA	NA	CAISDRPRGSRGNTIYF	TGTGCCATCAGTGACCGTCCCCGAGGGAGTCGTGGAAACACCATATATTTT
TRBV28	TRBJ1-3	TRBD1	NA	CASIEGGTGNTIYF	TGTGCCAGCATCGAAGGGGGCACGGGAAACACCATATATTTT
TRBV10-3	TRBJ1-4	TRBD1	NA	CAISGDRGNNEKLFF	TGTGCCATCAGTGGAGACAGGGGAAATAATGAAAAACTGTTTTTT
TRBV5-1	TRBJ2-4	NA	NA	CASSLGQGGPGNIQYF	TGCGCCAGCAGCTTGGGACAGGGAGGCCCAGGGAACATTCAGTACTTC
TRBV4-1	TRBJ2-7	NA	NA	CASSQGSGVYEQYF	TGCGCCAGCAGCCAAGGATCCGGGGTCTACGAGCAGTACTTC
TRBV4-3	TRBJ2-5	TRBD1	NA	CASSQAWTGGETQYF	TGCGCCAGCAGCCAAGCTTGGACAGGGGGAGAGACTCAGTACTTC
TRBV19	TRBJ2-3	NA	few	CASSISQGRPDTQYF	TGTGCCAGTAGTATTAGCCAGGGAAGGCCAGATACGCAGTATTTT
TRBV5-1	TRBJ1-2	TRBD1	NA	CASSSGQGGNGYTF	TGCGCCAGCAGCTCGGGACAGGGAGGGAATGGCTACACCTTC
TRBV19	TRBJ1-2	NA	NA	CASSIQGGTRNYGYTF	TGTGCCAGTAGTATTCAGGGAGGGACGCGGAACTATGGCTACACCTTC
TRBV14	TRBJ2-1	TRBD2	NA	CASSPGTSGRPYYNEQFF	TGTGCCAGCAGCCCCGGGACTAGCGGGAGGCCCTACTACAATGAGCAGTTCTTC
TRBV6-5	TRBJ1-2	TRBD1	NA	CASTLRGQGYGYTF	TGTGCCAGCACCCTAAGGGGACAGGGCTATGGCTACACCTTC
TRBV5-1	TRBJ2-3	TRBD2	NA	CASTLLAGGSDTQYF	TGCGCCAGCACCTTGTTAGCGGGGGGCTCAGATACGCAGTATTTT
TRBV11-2	TRBJ2-2	NA	NA	CASSWGGQGTGELFF	TGTGCCAGCAGTTGGGGGGGCCAAGGCACCGGGGAGCTGTTTTTT
TRBV4-2	TRBJ2-1	NA	NA	CASSQDREVFRLRGDSYNEQFF	TGTGCCAGCAGCCAAGACAGGGAGGTCTTTCGCTTGCGGGGAGACTCCTACAATGAGCAGTTCTTC
TRBV29-1	TRBJ1-1	TRBD1	few	CSALGQGGTEAFF	TGCAGCGCACTTGGACAGGGGGGCACTGAAGCTTTCTTT
TRBV7-9	TRBJ2-1	TRBD2	NA	CASSQMSGGRHNEQFF	TGTGCCAGCAGCCAAATGAGCGGGGGGCGTCACAATGAGCAGTTCTTC
TRBV30	TRBJ1-5	NA	once	CAWSPTGRQPQHF	TGTGCCTGGAGTCCCACAGGGCGTCAGCCCCAGCATTTT
TRBV30	TRBJ2-2	NA	NA	CAWSVQGTGTGELFF	TGTGCCTGGAGTGTTCAGGGTACAGGCACCGGGGAGCTGTTTTTT
TRBV7-8	TRBJ1-2	TRBD1	NA	CASRSGTDYGYTF	TGTGCCAGCAGATCCGGGACAGACTATGGCTACACCTTC
TRBV4-3	TRBJ2-5	TRBD2	NA	CASSQHTTGTSGALQETQYF	TGCGCCAGCAGCCAACATACGACCGGGACTAGCGGTGCTCTCCAAGAGACCCAGTACTTC
TRBV5-5	TRBJ2-2	NA	NA	CASRTINTGELFF	TGTGCCAGCAGGACAATAAACACCGGGGAGCTGTTTTTT
TRBV9	TRBJ2-5	TRBD2	NA	CASSAWGLAGQETQYF	TGTGCCAGCAGCGCTTGGGGACTAGCGGGCCAAGAGACCCAGTACTTC
TRBV6-6	TRBJ1-4	NA	NA	CASRPQLSATNEKLFF	TGTGCCAGCAGACCCCAACTTTCGGCAACTAATGAAAAACTGTTTTTT
TRBV14	TRBJ2-3	TRBD2	NA	CASSQLSGAYTDTQYF	TGTGCCAGCAGCCAACTTAGCGGGGCCTACACAGATACGCAGTATTTT
TRBV5-4	TRBJ2-4	NA	NA	CASSRESPLAKNIQYF	TGTGCCAGCAGCCGTGAGTCACCTCTAGCCAAAAACATTCAGTACTTC
TRBV11-1	TRBJ1-4	NA	NA	CASSLDLAGNEKLFF	TGTGCCAGCAGCTTAGATCTAGCCGGAAATGAAAAACTGTTTTTT
TRBV5-6	TRBJ1-2	NA	NA	CASSLGDNPIYGYTF	TGTGCCAGCAGCTTGGGGGACAACCCAATTTATGGCTACACCTTC
TRBV11-2	TRBJ2-2	TRBD2	NA	CASSFSGAGSYTGELFF	TGTGCCAGCAGCTTTAGTGGAGCGGGGTCCTACACCGGGGAGCTGTTTTTT
TRBV21-1	TRBJ1-4	NA	NA	CASSLPGQGTEKLFF	TGTGCCAGCAGCTTGCCGGGACAGGGTACCGAAAAACTGTTTTTT
TRBV7-2	TRBJ1-2	NA	NA	CASSFGAANYGYTF	TGTGCCAGCAGCTTTGGAGCTGCTAACTATGGCTACACCTTC
TRBV28	TRBJ1-2	NA	NA	CASSLEGSYGYTF	TGTGCCAGCAGTTTGGAGGGATCCTATGGCTACACCTTC
TRBV5-5	TRBJ2-7	NA	NA	CASTNSLGRRTYEQYF	TGTGCCAGCACCAATTCTCTAGGTCGGCGGACCTACGAGCAGTACTTC
TRBV7-2	TRBJ2-1	TRBD2	NA	CASTVTSGSLNNEQFF	TGTGCCAGCACCGTGACTAGCGGGAGCCTCAACAATGAGCAGTTCTTC
TRBV9	TRBJ1-4	NA	NA	CASSVGAGSNEKLFF	TGTGCCAGCAGCGTAGGGGCAGGTTCTAATGAAAAACTGTTTTTT
TRBV6-1	TRBJ2-2	TRBD1	NA	CASSPPGQGAGELFF	TGTGCCAGCAGCCCGCCGGGACAGGGGGCCGGGGAGCTGTTTTTT
TRBV5-1	TRBJ2-7	NA	NA	CASSLLLGGVYEQYF	TGCGCCAGCAGCTTGCTTCTAGGGGGAGTATACGAGCAGTACTTC
TRBV10-3	TRBJ1-5	NA	NA	CAISESVGVQNQPQHF	TGTGCCATCAGTGAGTCAGTCGGGGTCCAGAATCAGCCCCAGCATTTT
TRBV15	TRBJ1-5	NA	NA	CATSNLQGWGSNQPQHF	TGTGCCACCAGCAACCTGCAGGGGTGGGGAAGCAATCAGCCCCAGCATTTT
TRBV7-2	TRBJ2-7	TRBD1	NA	CASSFDRAGEQYF	TGTGCCAGCAGCTTTGACAGGGCGGGCGAGCAGTACTTC
TRBV11-3	TRBJ2-1	TRBD2	NA	CASSSPGTSGYNEQFF	TGTGCCAGCAGCTCCCCCGGGACTAGCGGCTACAATGAGCAGTTCTTC
TRBV11-3	TRBJ2-1	NA	NA	CASSFDPSRNEQFF	TGTGCCAGCAGCTTTGACCCTAGCCGCAATGAGCAGTTCTTC